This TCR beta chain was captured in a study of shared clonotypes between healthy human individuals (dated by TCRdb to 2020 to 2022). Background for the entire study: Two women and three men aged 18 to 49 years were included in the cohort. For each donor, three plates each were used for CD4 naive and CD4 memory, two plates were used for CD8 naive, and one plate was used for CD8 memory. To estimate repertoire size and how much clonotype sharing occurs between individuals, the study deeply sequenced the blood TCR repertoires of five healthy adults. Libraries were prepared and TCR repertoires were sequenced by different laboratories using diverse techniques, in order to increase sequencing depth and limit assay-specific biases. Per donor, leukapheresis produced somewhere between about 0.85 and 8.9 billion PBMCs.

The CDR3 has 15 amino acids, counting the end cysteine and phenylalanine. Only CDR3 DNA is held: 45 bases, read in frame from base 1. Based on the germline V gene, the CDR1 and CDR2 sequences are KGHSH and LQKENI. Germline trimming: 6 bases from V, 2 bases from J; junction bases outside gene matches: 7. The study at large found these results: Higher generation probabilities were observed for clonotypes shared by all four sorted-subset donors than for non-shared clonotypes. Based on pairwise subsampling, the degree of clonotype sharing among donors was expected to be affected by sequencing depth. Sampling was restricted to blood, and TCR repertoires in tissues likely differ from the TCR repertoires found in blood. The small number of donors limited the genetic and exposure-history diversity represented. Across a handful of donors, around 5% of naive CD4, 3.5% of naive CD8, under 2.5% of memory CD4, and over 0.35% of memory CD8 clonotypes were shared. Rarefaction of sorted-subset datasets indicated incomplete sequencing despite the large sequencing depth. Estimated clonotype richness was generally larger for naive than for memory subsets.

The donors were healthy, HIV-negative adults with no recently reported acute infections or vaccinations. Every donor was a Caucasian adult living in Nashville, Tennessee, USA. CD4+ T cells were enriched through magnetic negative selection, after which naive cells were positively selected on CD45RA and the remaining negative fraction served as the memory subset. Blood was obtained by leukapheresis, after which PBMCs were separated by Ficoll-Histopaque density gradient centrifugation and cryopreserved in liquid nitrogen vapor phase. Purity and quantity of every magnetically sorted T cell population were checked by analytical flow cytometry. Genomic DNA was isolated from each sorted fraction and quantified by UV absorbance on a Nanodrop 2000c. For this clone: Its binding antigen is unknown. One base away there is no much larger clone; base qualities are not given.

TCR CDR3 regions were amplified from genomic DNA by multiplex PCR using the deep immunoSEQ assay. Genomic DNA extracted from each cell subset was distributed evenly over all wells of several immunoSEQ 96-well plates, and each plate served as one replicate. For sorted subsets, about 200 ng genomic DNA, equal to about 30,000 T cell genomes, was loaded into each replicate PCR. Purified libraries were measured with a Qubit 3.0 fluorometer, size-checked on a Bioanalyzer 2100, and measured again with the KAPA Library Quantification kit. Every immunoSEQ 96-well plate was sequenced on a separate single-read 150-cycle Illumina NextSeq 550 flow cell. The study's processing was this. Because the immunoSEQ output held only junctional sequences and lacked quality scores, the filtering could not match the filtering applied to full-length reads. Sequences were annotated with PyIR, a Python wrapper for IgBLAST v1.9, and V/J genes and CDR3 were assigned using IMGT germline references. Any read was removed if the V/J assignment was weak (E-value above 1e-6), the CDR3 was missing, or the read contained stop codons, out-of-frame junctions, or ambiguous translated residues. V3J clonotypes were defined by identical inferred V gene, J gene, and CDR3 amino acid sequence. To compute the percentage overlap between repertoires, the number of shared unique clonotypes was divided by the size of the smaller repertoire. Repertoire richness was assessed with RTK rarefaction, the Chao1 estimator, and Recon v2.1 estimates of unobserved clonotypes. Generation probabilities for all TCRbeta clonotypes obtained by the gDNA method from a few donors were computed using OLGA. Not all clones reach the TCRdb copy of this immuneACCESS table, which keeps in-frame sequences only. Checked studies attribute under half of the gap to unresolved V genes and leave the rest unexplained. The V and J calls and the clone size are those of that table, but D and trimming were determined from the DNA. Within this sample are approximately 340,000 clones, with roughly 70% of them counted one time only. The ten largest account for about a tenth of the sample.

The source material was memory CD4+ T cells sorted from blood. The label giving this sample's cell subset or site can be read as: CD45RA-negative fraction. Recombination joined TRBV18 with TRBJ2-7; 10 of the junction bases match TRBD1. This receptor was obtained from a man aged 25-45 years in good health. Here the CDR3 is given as CASSFGQGEAYEQYF. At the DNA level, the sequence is TGTGCCAGCTCCTTCGGACAGGGGGAAGCCTACGAGCAGTACTTC.